Listed below are T cell receptor beta chains from one sample, sequenced in a study of cytomegalovirus exposure and HLA in healthy donors. The protocol was immunoSEQ multiplex PCR, while the TCRdb copy is restricted to in-frame clones and leaves out a portion. The sample yields around 170,000 clones, 80% seen once. The sample taken for sequencing was PBMCs. Source of these receptors: a woman in her 30s in good health and CMV-seronegative. CDR3s include the opening cysteine and the closing phenylalanine or tryptophan. D genes are given only for firm matches. Clone sizes are given selectively: once, few, many, or a class where the clone is expanded.

size: NA
J: TRBJ1-4
V: TRBV15
D: TRBD1
DNA: TGTGCCACCAGCAGTAACAGGGGGGGCGAAAAACTGTTTTTT
CDR3: CATSSNRGGEKLFF

size: NA
J: TRBJ1-1
V: TRBV18
D: TRBD1
DNA: TGTGCCAGCTCACGGGGTGTAGGCACAGGGGAGGCTGAAGCTTTCTTT
CDR3: CASSRGVGTGEAEAFF

size: NA
J: TRBJ2-3
V: TRBV2
D: NA
DNA: TGTGCCAGCGGGGGGAGCACAGATACGCAGTATTTT
CDR3: CASGGSTDTQYF

size: NA
J: TRBJ2-6
V: TRBV2
D: NA
DNA: TGTGCCAGCAGTATGGACTCTAACGTCCTGACTTTC
CDR3: CASSMDSNVLTF

size: NA
J: TRBJ1-6
V: TRBV5-8
D: TRBD1
DNA: TGTGCCAGCAGCTTCGGGACAGGATGGGACTCACCCCTCCACTTT
CDR3: CASSFGTGWDSPLHF

size: NA
J: TRBJ2-1
V: TRBV10-1
D: NA
DNA: TGCGCCAGCAGCGACCTAACAGGTGGTAATGAGCAGTTCTTC
CDR3: CASSDLTGGNEQFF

size: NA
J: TRBJ1-4
V: TRBV25-1
D: NA
DNA: TGTGCCAGCAGTGAATTTTACCGGGGGAAACTGTTTTTT
CDR3: CASSEFYRGKLFF

size: NA
J: TRBJ1-2
V: TRBV4-1
D: TRBD1
DNA: TGCGCCAGCAGCCAAGAAATAGGGACAGTCTTCGGCTACACCTTC
CDR3: CASSQEIGTVFGYTF

size: NA
J: TRBJ2-1
V: TRBV5-6
D: NA
DNA: TGTGCCAGCCATCACCGGCTCGAGGATTACAATGAGCAGTTCTTC
CDR3: CASHHRLEDYNEQFF

size: few
J: TRBJ1-5
V: TRBV7-8
D: TRBD1
DNA: TGTGCCAGCAGCTTAGCGCGGACAGGGGGTCGTCAGCCCCAGCATTTT
CDR3: CASSLARTGGRQPQHF

size: NA
J: TRBJ2-1
V: TRBV6-1
D: TRBD1
DNA: TGTGCCAGCAGGAAATACAGGGGTACTCAGGATGAGCAGTTCTTC
CDR3: CASRKYRGTQDEQFF

size: NA
J: TRBJ1-2
V: TRBV7-9
D: NA
DNA: TGTGCCAGCAGCTCTGAACCCCTATATGGCTACACCTTC
CDR3: CASSSEPLYGYTF

size: NA
J: TRBJ2-7
V: TRBV25-1
D: NA
DNA: TGTGCCAGCAGTCGGAGGAGTCTAACCTACGAGCAGTACTTC
CDR3: CASSRRSLTYEQYF

size: NA
J: TRBJ1-5
V: TRBV10-2
D: TRBD1
DNA: TGCGCCAGCAGGGGGACAGGTCTGAATCAGCCCCAGCATTTT
CDR3: CASRGTGLNQPQHF

size: NA
J: TRBJ1-2
V: TRBV30
D: NA
DNA: TGTGCCTGGAGTGGGTGGACCCAGGGTGGCTACACCTTC
CDR3: CAWSGWTQGGYTF

size: NA
J: TRBJ2-1
V: TRBV6-1
D: NA
DNA: TGTGCCAGCAGTGAGACACTAGTTGGCGAGCAGTTCTTC
CDR3: CASSETLVGEQFF

size: many
J: TRBJ1-1
V: TRBV5-4
D: TRBD1
DNA: TGTGCCAGCAGCTCTAGACAGGGGGCAGGGAACACTGAAGCTTTCTTT
CDR3: CASSSRQGAGNTEAFF

size: NA
J: TRBJ2-7
V: TRBV30
D: NA
DNA: TGTGCCTGGAGTGACAACTCCTACGAGCAGTACTTC
CDR3: CAWSDNSYEQYF

size: NA
J: TRBJ1-1
V: TRBV25-1
D: NA
DNA: TGTGCCAGCAGTGATCACAAGAACACTGAAGCTTTCTTT
CDR3: CASSDHKNTEAFF

size: few
J: TRBJ2-1
V: TRBV7-6
D: TRBD2
DNA: TGTGCCAGCAGCTTAGCGAACGGGACTAGCGGGGGGGCGGATAATGAGCAGTTCTTC
CDR3: CASSLANGTSGGADNEQFF

size: NA
J: TRBJ1-1
V: TRBV7-8
D: NA
DNA: TGTGCCAGCAGCATTCCCAAGGATGGGTCGGGCACTGAAGCTTTCTTT
CDR3: CASSIPKDGSGTEAFF

size: NA
J: TRBJ2-5
V: TRBV27
D: NA
DNA: TGTGCCAGCAGTCCCGCCCCCAGGGGAAGGGAAGAGACCCAGTACTTC
CDR3: CASSPAPRGREETQYF

size: NA
J: TRBJ1-5
V: TRBV12-5
D: TRBD1
DNA: TGTGCTAGTGGTATGGGACAGGGATCGGGTGGCAATCAGCCCCAGCATTTT
CDR3: CASGMGQGSGGNQPQHF

size: NA
J: TRBJ1-1
V: TRBV6-6
D: NA
DNA: TGTGCCAGCACCCCCCGGACAGAGAACACTGAAGCTTTCTTT
CDR3: CASTPRTENTEAFF

size: NA
J: TRBJ1-1
V: TRBV10-1
D: NA
DNA: TGCGCCAGCAGGGCCGGGGGGGTCGACACTGAAGCTTTCTTT
CDR3: CASRAGGVDTEAFF

size: NA
J: TRBJ2-7
V: TRBV7-2
D: TRBD2
DNA: TGTGCCAGCAGCTTAACGGGGAGGGTGTCCTACGAGCAGTACTTC
CDR3: CASSLTGRVSYEQYF

size: NA
J: TRBJ1-2
V: TRBV10-3
D: TRBD1
DNA: TGTGCCATCAGTGTACAGGGGCCCAACTATGGCTACACCTTC
CDR3: CAISVQGPNYGYTF

size: NA
J: TRBJ1-1
V: TRBV7-2
D: NA
DNA: TGTGCCAGCAGCAAACAGGTCTCCTACACTGAAGCTTTCTTT
CDR3: CASSKQVSYTEAFF

size: NA
J: TRBJ2-1
V: TRBV9
D: NA
DNA: TGTGCCAGCAGCGTAGTGGCAGCGGGCAGGAATGAGCAGTTCTTC
CDR3: CASSVVAAGRNEQFF

size: NA
J: TRBJ2-7
V: TRBV9
D: TRBD1
DNA: TGTGCCAGCAGCATCCGGGACAGGGGGTACGAGCAGTACTTC
CDR3: CASSIRDRGYEQYF

size: few
J: TRBJ1-1
V: TRBV29-1
D: NA
DNA: TGCAGCGTTGAGCAGGGGCTGAACACTGAAGCTTTCTTT
CDR3: CSVEQGLNTEAFF

size: NA
J: TRBJ2-1
V: TRBV9
D: NA
DNA: TGTGCCAGCAGTCAAACCCCCGATATAAAATCAAGCGGGCAGTTCTTC
CDR3: CASSQTPDIKSSGQFF

size: many
J: TRBJ2-1
V: TRBV4-3
D: NA
DNA: TGCGCCAGTAGGCTAGGTCTCGAGGCGAATGAGCAGTTCTTC
CDR3: CASRLGLEANEQFF

size: NA
J: TRBJ1-5
V: TRBV15
D: NA
DNA: TGTGCCACCAGCAGAGAGGGCAGGGTTTCGAATCAGCCCCAGCATTTT
CDR3: CATSREGRVSNQPQHF

size: NA
J: TRBJ1-5
V: TRBV5-6
D: TRBD1
DNA: TGTGCCAGCAGCTTGGACGGGACAGGGGAGCAGCCCCAGCATTTT
CDR3: CASSLDGTGEQPQHF

size: NA
J: TRBJ2-5
V: TRBV7-8
D: TRBD2
DNA: TGTGCCAGCAGCTTATACGGCACTAGCGGGGGGAAAGAGACCCAGTACTTC
CDR3: CASSLYGTSGGKETQYF

size: NA
J: TRBJ1-1
V: TRBV23-1
D: TRBD1
DNA: TGCGCCAGCAGTCAATCAGACAGGGGGGTTAGGAACACTGAAGCTTTCTTT
CDR3: CASSQSDRGVRNTEAFF

size: NA
J: TRBJ2-7
V: TRBV18
D: NA
DNA: TGTGCCAGCTCACCACGACGGAGCTCCTACGAGCAGTACTTC
CDR3: CASSPRRSSYEQYF

size: NA
J: TRBJ1-1
V: TRBV5-1
D: NA
DNA: TGCGCCAGCACCCTCTCCGGGGGGAACACTGAAGCTTTCTTT
CDR3: CASTLSGGNTEAFF

size: NA
J: TRBJ1-1
V: TRBV2
D: TRBD1
DNA: TGTGCCAGCAGTGCCCGGGACAGCTCGTTAGAAGCTTTCTTT
CDR3: CASSARDSSLEAFF

size: NA
J: TRBJ1-2
V: TRBV10-3
D: NA
DNA: TGTGCCATCAGGGCCCCAAACTATGGCTACACCTTC
CDR3: CAIRAPNYGYTF